This T cell receptor beta chain emerged from a study of cytotoxic CD8 clonotypes in ibrutinib-treated CLL. This clone showed up just a few times. Its antigen remains unidentified. Researchers set a sequencing depth target of 1 in 200,000 to 1 in 1 million T cells. TCRdb keeps only in-frame clones here, not all; method: immunoSEQ multiplex PCR. This sample has tens of thousands of clones; 76% occur once, and the top ten carry 40% to 60%. V lost 3 bases and J 4 bases, leaving 15 bases between the germline ends. Germline V gene sequence: CDR1 MNHEY, CDR2 SMNVEV (reference sequence). The CDR3 is 15 residues long. Study-wide results and limits: Baseline levels were approached again at progression, after clonality had risen at ibrutinib response.

The input for sequencing was PBMCs, taken after 36 months of ibrutinib treatment. The receptor was derived from a human donor with chronic lymphocytic leukemia. V usage is TRBV27 and J usage is TRBJ1-2, with TRBD1 as a possible D gene (5 bases). Here the CDR3 reads CASSLSPGRIYGYTF. CDR3 DNA sequence: TGTGCCAGCAGTTTGAGCCCGGGACGGATCTATGGCTACACCTTC.